This T cell receptor (beta chain) was sequenced in a study of cytotoxic CD8 clonotypes in ibrutinib-treated CLL (dated by TCRdb to the early 2020s). Context from the whole study: In this cohort, 15 patients were treatment-naive and about a dozen were relapsed/refractory, while roughly 18 had unmutated IGHV. Of the 86 people in the trial, some 28 had longitudinal samples available. Cryopreserved peripheral blood mononuclear cells were obtained prior to treatment, at the time of response, and at either disease progression or sustained remission. Partial responses were observed in 24 patients and complete responses in 2; after a median follow-up of around 68 months, remission was maintained in 14 patients and progression was observed in approximately 12. The response samples were drawn at a median of roughly eleven months into treatment, with a range of roughly 6 to 40 months. On average, each sample yielded around 230,000 productive templates and about 95,000 productive rearrangements. Every remission and progressive disease sample was obtained while ibrutinib was still being received by the patients.

On a MiSeq, deep resolution sequencing aimed for a depth between 1 in 1 million and 1 in 200,000 T cells, with each clonotype covered around 9.2x on average. TCR beta libraries were generated with the immunoSEQ hsTCRB Kit. For the original study's pipeline: Data were analyzed with ImmunoSEQ Data Assistant and ImmunoSEQ Analyzer, with V, D and J genes assigned per IMGT definitions. Clonality, which ranges from 0 to 1, was calculated as one minus the normalized Shannon entropy of productive rearrangement frequencies. Only overrepresented clonotypes making up at least 0.05% of each patient's repertoire were included in the public clonotype analysis. More than ten repertoires from age-matched healthy donors, obtained from immuneACCESS, served as clonality controls. This immuneACCESS table, as held by TCRdb, lists in-frame sequences with V and J called but not all clones. Of the missing ones, under half trace to an unresolved V gene in checked studies; the others have no known cause. V, J and clone size reflect that table, while D and trimming were determined from the DNA. The sample records 300,000 to 400,000 clones, about 64% of which are singletons. Around 6.5% of the sample comes from the top ten.

The CDR3 sequence holds 14 residues, the cysteine and phenylalanine included. Only the CDR3 part of the read is kept: 42 bases, read in frame from the first base. V is clipped by 5 bases and J by 2 bases, and the sequence between their germline boundaries is 12 bases long. Via the germline V gene, CDR1 is SGHVS and CDR2 FQNEAQ. With regard to this clone: This clone's antigen is unknown. No quality values exist for individual bases; no much larger clone is one base distant.

For TCR beta library preparation, about 2 micrograms of genomic DNA was extracted from cryopreserved PBMCs. Longitudinal blood samples from CLL patients receiving ibrutinib monotherapy were subjected to high-throughput TCR beta sequencing. The patients took part in an open-label, single-center phase 2 trial of ibrutinib monotherapy. Overall results and qualifications from the work: Clonality rose at ibrutinib response, remained stable during sustained remission, and dropped back toward baseline at progression. Public clonotypes were rare and either contracted or stayed stable during treatment, and the rise in clonality at ibrutinib response reflected the expansion of private clonotypes. Baseline clonality was found to be higher than that of age-matched healthy donors and was strongly correlated with circulating CD8+ T-cell counts. Sampling times were not matched between sustained-remission and progressing patients, and lymph node repertoires were not studied.

The clonotype originates from a human donor with chronic lymphocytic leukemia. Source: PBMCs, taken after 36 months of ibrutinib treatment. The chain is encoded by TRBV7-8 joined to TRBJ2-5, and TRBD1 may be the D gene, going by 6 matching bases. The CDR3 has the sequence CASSASRGQETQYF. The DNA sequence is given as TGTGCCAGCAGCGCATCGAGGGGGCAAGAGACCCAGTACTTC.